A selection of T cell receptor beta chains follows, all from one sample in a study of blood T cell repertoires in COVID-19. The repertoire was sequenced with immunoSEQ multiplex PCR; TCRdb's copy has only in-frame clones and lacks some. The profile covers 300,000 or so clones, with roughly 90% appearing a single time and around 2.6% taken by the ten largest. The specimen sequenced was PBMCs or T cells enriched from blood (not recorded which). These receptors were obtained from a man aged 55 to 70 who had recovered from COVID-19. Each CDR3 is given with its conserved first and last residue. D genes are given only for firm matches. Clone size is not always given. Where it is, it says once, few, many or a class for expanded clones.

CDR3nt: TGCGCCAGCAGCCAACAGACAGGGGGCGCACCAAATGGCTACACCTTC
CDR3aa: CASSQQTGGAPNGYTF
j_gene: TRBJ1-2
abundance: NA
v_gene: TRBV5-1
d_gene: TRBD1

CDR3nt: TGTGCCAGCAGTTTAAGGGAGCAACAGCCCCAGCATTTT
CDR3aa: CASSLREQQPQHF
j_gene: TRBJ1-5
abundance: NA
v_gene: TRBV12-3/TRBV12-4
d_gene: NA

CDR3nt: TGTGCCAGCAGTCCCGACAGGGGTTTGCAGCCCCAGCATTTT
CDR3aa: CASSPDRGLQPQHF
j_gene: TRBJ1-5
abundance: NA
v_gene: TRBV6-5
d_gene: TRBD1

CDR3nt: TGTGCCAGCAGCCAAACACACGCCGGGGAGCTGTTTTTT
CDR3aa: CASSQTHAGELFF
j_gene: TRBJ2-2
abundance: few
v_gene: TRBV3-1/TRBV3-2
d_gene: NA

CDR3nt: TGTGCCAGCAGTCCTGGAGTTCCTGGGGCTTTCTTT
CDR3aa: CASSPGVPGAFF
j_gene: TRBJ1-1
abundance: NA
v_gene: TRBV12-3/TRBV12-4
d_gene: NA

CDR3nt: TGTGCCAGCTCACCAGACAGGGTTGAAGAAAAACTGTTTTTT
CDR3aa: CASSPDRVEEKLFF
j_gene: TRBJ1-4
abundance: NA
v_gene: TRBV18
d_gene: TRBD1

CDR3nt: TGTGCCAGCAGCCAAGACCAACTAGTGGATACGCAGTATTTT
CDR3aa: CASSQDQLVDTQYF
j_gene: TRBJ2-3
abundance: NA
v_gene: TRBV14
d_gene: NA

CDR3nt: TGTGCCAGCAGCCCCCCGACAGGGAATAATTCACCCCTCCACTTT
CDR3aa: CASSPPTGNNSPLHF
j_gene: TRBJ1-6
abundance: NA
v_gene: TRBV11-2
d_gene: TRBD1

CDR3nt: TGTGCCAGCAGCTTGGTAGGGGACACAAAGTCTTGGGACTATGGCTACACCTTC
CDR3aa: CASSLVGDTKSWDYGYTF
j_gene: TRBJ1-2
abundance: once
v_gene: TRBV5-8
d_gene: NA

CDR3nt: TGTGCCAGCAGCGGAGGACTAGGCCCCTACGAGCAGTACTTC
CDR3aa: CASSGGLGPYEQYF
j_gene: TRBJ2-7
abundance: NA
v_gene: TRBV9
d_gene: TRBD2

CDR3nt: TGTGCCAGTAGCTTCGGGGGCACTGAAGCTTTCTTT
CDR3aa: CASSFGGTEAFF
j_gene: TRBJ1-1
abundance: NA
v_gene: TRBV19
d_gene: NA

CDR3nt: TGTGCCAGCACCTCTGAGACAGGGTTGTTCGAGCAGTACTTC
CDR3aa: CASTSETGLFEQYF
j_gene: TRBJ2-7
abundance: NA
v_gene: TRBV5-5
d_gene: TRBD1

CDR3nt: TGTGCCAGCAGTTACGCTCGCAGGGCCTACGAGCAGTACTTC
CDR3aa: CASSYARRAYEQYF
j_gene: TRBJ2-7
abundance: NA
v_gene: TRBV6-5
d_gene: NA

CDR3nt: TGTGCCAGCAGTACCGCCTTGAGGCAGCCCCAGCATTTT
CDR3aa: CASSTALRQPQHF
j_gene: TRBJ1-5
abundance: NA
v_gene: TRBV27
d_gene: NA

CDR3nt: TGTGCCAGCACGAAAGGGGGCATAGGAGCTTTCTTT
CDR3aa: CASTKGGIGAFF
j_gene: TRBJ1-1
abundance: NA
v_gene: TRBV12-3/TRBV12-4
d_gene: TRBD1

CDR3nt: TGCGCCAGCAGCCAAGTCCGAACTTGGACAGGGAGGGATGAGCAGTTCTTC
CDR3aa: CASSQVRTWTGRDEQFF
j_gene: TRBJ2-1
abundance: NA
v_gene: TRBV4-1
d_gene: NA

CDR3nt: TGTGCCAGCAGCCCGAGGACAGGCAATTCACCCCTCCACTTT
CDR3aa: CASSPRTGNSPLHF
j_gene: TRBJ1-6
abundance: once
v_gene: TRBV28
d_gene: TRBD1